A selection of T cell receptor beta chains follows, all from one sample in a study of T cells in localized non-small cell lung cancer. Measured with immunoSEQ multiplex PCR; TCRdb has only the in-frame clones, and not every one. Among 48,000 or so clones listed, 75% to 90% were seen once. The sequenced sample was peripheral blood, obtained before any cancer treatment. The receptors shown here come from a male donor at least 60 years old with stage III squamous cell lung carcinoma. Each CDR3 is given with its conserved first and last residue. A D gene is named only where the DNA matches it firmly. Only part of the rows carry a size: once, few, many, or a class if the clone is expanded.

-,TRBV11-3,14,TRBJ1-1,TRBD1,TGTGCCAGCAGCTTCTCAGGGGGCTCAACTGAAGCTTTCTTT,CASSFSGGSTEAFF
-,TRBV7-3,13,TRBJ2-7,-,TGTGCCAGCAGCCCGGGGACAATCTACGAGCAGTACTTC,CASSPGTIYEQYF
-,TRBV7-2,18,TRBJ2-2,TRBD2,TGTGCCAGCAGCCGTAGAGTCGGGGGGACCCCGAACACCGGGGAGCTGTTTTTT,CASSRRVGGTPNTGELFF
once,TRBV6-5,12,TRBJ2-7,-,TGTGCCAGCAGGGGACCTTTCGGCGAGCAGTACTTC,CASRGPFGEQYF
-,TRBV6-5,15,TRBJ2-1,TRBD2,TGTGCCAGCAGTTGGACTAGCGGGAGACACAATGAGCAGTTCTTC,CASSWTSGRHNEQFF
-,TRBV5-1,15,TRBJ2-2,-,TGCGCCAGCAGCTTGGCCCCCGTGAACACCGGGGAGCTGTTTTTT,CASSLAPVNTGELFF
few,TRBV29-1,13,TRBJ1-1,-,TGCAGCGTCGAGAGGGGCCAAAACACTGAAGCTTTCTTT,CSVERGQNTEAFF
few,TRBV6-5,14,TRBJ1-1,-,TGTGCCAGCAGTTCCCACGACAGAGATACTGAAGCTTTCTTT,CASSSHDRDTEAFF
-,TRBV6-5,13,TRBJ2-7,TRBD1,TGTGCCAGCAGTATTTGGACAGGCTACGAGCAGTACTTC,CASSIWTGYEQYF
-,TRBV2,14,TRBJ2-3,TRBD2,TGTGCCAGCAGGGCGGGAGCCTACACAGATACGCAGTATTTT,CASRAGAYTDTQYF
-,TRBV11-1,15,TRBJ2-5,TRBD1,TGTGCCAGCAGCGCTCGGGACAGAGGATGGTCGACCCAGTACTTC,CASSARDRGWSTQYF
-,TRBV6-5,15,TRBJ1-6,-,TGTGCCAGCAGTTACGGGGGGGGAGGCGGATCACCCCTCCACTTT,CASSYGGGGGSPLHF
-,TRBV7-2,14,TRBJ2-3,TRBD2,TGTGCCAGCAATCTAGCGGGGGGGCCGGATACGCAGTATTTT,CASNLAGGPDTQYF
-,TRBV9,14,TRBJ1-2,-,TGTGCCAGCAGCGTAGAACCGGCTAACTATGGCTACACCTTC,CASSVEPANYGYTF
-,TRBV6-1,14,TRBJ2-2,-,TGTGCCAGCTGTCTCGGGGCCAACACCGGGGAGCTGTTTTTT,CASCLGANTGELFF
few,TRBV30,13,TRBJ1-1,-,TGTGCCTGGAGTAGGGGCCCGGACACTGAAGCTTTCTTT,CAWSRGPDTEAFF
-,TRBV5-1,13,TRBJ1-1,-,TGCGCCAGCAGTGATCAGGGGAACACTGAAGCTTTCTTT,CASSDQGNTEAFF
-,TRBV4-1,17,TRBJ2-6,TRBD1,TGCGCCAGCAGCCAAGCGACAGGGGCCTCTGGGGCCAACGTCCTGACTTTC,CASSQATGASGANVLTF
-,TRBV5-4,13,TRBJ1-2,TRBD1,TGTGCCAGCAGCTACGACAGGGGAGATGGCTACACCTTC,CASSYDRGDGYTF
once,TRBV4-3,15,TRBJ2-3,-,TGCGCCAGCAGCCAAGGGTCGTCGGGGACAGATACGCAGTATTTT,CASSQGSSGTDTQYF
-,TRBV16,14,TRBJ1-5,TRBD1,TGTGCCAGCAGCCAAATGGGACAGGGTCAGCCCCAGCATTTT,CASSQMGQGQPQHF
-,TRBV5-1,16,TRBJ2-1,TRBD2,TGCGCCAGCAGCTTGCTGGAAGCGGGGGCCTACAATGAGCAGTTCTTC,CASSLLEAGAYNEQFF
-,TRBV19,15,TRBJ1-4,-,TGTGCCACTACGGGCAGGGGTGCAACTAATGAAAAACTGTTTTTT,CATTGRGATNEKLFF
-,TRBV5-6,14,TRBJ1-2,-,TGTGCCAGCAGCCTTTATGACGTCGGCTATGGCTACACCTTC,CASSLYDVGYGYTF
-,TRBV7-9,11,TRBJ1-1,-,TGTGCCAGCAGCTTACCCCCTGAAGCTTTCTTT,CASSLPPEAFF
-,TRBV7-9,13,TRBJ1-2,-,TGTGCCAGCAGCTCGGGACCGTACTATGGCTACACCTTC,CASSSGPYYGYTF
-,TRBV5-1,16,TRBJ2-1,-,TGCGCCAGCAGCTTGGGGGTACAGAGCTCCTACAATGAGCAGTTCTTC,CASSLGVQSSYNEQFF
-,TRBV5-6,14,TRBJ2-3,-,TGTGCCAGCAGCTTGCGGACTCCTCCAGATACGCAGTATTTT,CASSLRTPPDTQYF
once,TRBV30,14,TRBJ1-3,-,TGTGCCTGGAGTTTGTCCCGCTCTGGAAACACCATATATTTT,CAWSLSRSGNTIYF
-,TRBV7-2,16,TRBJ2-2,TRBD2,TGTGCCAGCAGCTCCGGACTAGCGGGGGGTTACGGGGAGCTGTTTTTT,CASSSGLAGGYGELFF
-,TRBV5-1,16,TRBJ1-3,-,TGCGCCAGCAGCGAGGGCCTGACGGGCTCTGGAAACACCATATATTTT,CASSEGLTGSGNTIYF
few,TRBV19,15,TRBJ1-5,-,TGTGCCAGTAGTATAGGGCAATGGGGAAATCAGCCCCAGCATTTT,CASSIGQWGNQPQHF
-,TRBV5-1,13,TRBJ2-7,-,TGCGCCAGCAGCTTGGTAACCGGTTCGGTGCAGTACTTC,CASSLVTGSVQYF
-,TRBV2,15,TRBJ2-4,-,TGTGCCAGCAGTGAAAACAGCGTAGCCAAAAACATTCAGTACTTC,CASSENSVAKNIQYF
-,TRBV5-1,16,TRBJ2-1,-,TGCGCCAGCAGCTCCGGGACTCGGAGCTCCTACAATGAGCAGTTCTTC,CASSSGTRSSYNEQFF
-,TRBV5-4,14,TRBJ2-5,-,TGTGCCAGCAGCCTATATCCAAAAACAGAGACCCAGTACTTC,CASSLYPKTETQYF
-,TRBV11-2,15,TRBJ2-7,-,TGTGCCAGCAGCTTAGCCTTGGACGCCGCCTACGAGCAGTACTTC,CASSLALDAAYEQYF
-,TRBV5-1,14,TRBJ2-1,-,TGCGCCAGCAGCTTGGGGACCCCCGGGGATGAGCAGTTCTTC,CASSLGTPGDEQFF
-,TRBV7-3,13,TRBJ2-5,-,TGTGCCAGCAGCTTAACCGTACAAGAGACCCAGTACTTC,CASSLTVQETQYF
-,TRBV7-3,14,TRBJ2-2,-,TGTGCCAGCACACCGGGGCCGAACACCGGGGAGCTGTTTTTT,CASTPGPNTGELFF
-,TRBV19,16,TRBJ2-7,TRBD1,TGTGCCAGTAGTTTACAAGGACAGGGGGGTTACTACGAGCAGTACTTC,CASSLQGQGGYYEQYF
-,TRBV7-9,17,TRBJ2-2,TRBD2,TGTGCCAGCAGCCTAACGGGACTAGCGGCGAACACCGGGGAGCTGTTTTTT,CASSLTGLAANTGELFF
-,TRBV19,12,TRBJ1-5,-,TGTGCCAGTAGTATTGGCCGGCAGCCCCAGCATTTT,CASSIGRQPQHF
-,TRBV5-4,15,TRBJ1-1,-,TGTGCCAGCAGCTTGGTGGGGACAATGAACACTGAAGCTTTCTTT,CASSLVGTMNTEAFF
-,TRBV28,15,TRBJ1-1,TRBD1,TGTGCCAGCAGTTTATTGGGACAGGGGGCAGTGGGAGCTTTCTTT,CASSLLGQGAVGAFF
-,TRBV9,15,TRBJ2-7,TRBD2,TGTGCCAGCAGCCCCGAACTAGCGGGAATCGACGAGCAGTACTTC,CASSPELAGIDEQYF
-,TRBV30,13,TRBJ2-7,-,TGTGCCTGGAGGGGTCAGGGGCCAATCTCGCAGTACTTC,CAWRGQGPISQYF
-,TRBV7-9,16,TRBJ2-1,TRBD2,TGTGCCAGCAGCCCCCTATGGACTAGCGGGATCAATGAGCAGTTCTTC,CASSPLWTSGINEQFF
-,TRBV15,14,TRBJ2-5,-,TGTGCCACCAGCAGAGATCGGGGCGCGGAGACCCAGTACTTC,CATSRDRGAETQYF
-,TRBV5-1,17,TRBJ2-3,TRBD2,TGCGCCAGCAGCTTATCGGCTAGCGGGGGGGCTGAAGATACGCAGTATTTT,CASSLSASGGAEDTQYF
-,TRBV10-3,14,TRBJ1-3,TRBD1,TGTGCCATCACTCAAGGACAGGATTGGAACACCATATATTTT,CAITQGQDWNTIYF
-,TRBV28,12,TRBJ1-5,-,TGTGCCAGCGGGTCCGGCAATCAGCCCCAGCATTTT,CASGSGNQPQHF
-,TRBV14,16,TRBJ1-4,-,TGTGCCAGCAGCCAAGGTACCTGGTCAACTAATGAAAAACTGTTTTTT,CASSQGTWSTNEKLFF
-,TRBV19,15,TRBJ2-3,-,TGTGCCAGTAGTATGGAAACAGTTGGCACAGATACGCAGTATTTT,CASSMETVGTDTQYF
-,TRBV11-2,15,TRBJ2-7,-,TGTGCCAGCAGCTTAGGGGCAGGGGGAGGTTACGAGCAGTACTTC,CASSLGAGGGYEQYF
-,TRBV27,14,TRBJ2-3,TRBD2,TGTGCCAGCAGAGTAGCGGGAGTACGCGATACGCAGTATTTT,CASRVAGVRDTQYF
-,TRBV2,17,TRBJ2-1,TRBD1,TGTGCCAGCAGGCCCCGGGACAGGGCCCCGCGGGAAAATGAGCAGTTCTTC,CASRPRDRAPRENEQFF
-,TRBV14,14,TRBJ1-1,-,TGTGCCAGCAGCCATCTTTCGGGGAACACTGAAGCTTTCTTT,CASSHLSGNTEAFF
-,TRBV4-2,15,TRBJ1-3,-,TGTGCCAGCAGCCAAGACGGGAGCTCTGGAAACACCATATATTTT,CASSQDGSSGNTIYF